A selection of T cell receptor beta chains follows, all from one sample in a study of T cell repertoires in cytomegalovirus infection. TCRdb re-analysed the reads in MiXCR, keeping a single row per CDR3 protein. The table includes fewer than 1,000,000 distinct CDR3 sequences, about a third detected once. No cognate antigen is known for these TCRs. This specimen was cultured CD8+ T cells from PBMCs, taken from culture after CMV antigen stimulation. Receptors were obtained from a human donor in good health (CMV status not recorded). Some clones in this sample may be carry-over from other donors' samples. Both conserved end residues are part of each CDR3. A D gene is named only where the DNA matches it firmly. For some rows the clone size is stated as once, few or many, or as a class when expanded; others skip it.

11,-,-,TRBV2,TRBJ2-1,CASPRSHEQFF,TGTGCCAGTCCACGGTCCCATGAGCAGTTCTTC
16,-,-,TRBV28,TRBJ1-4,CASSLGTQGVGEKLFF,TGTGCCAGCAGTTTAGGGACACAGGGTGTTGGTGAAAAACTGTTTTTT
14,-,-,TRBV3-1,TRBJ2-1,CASSHFKGGDEQFF,TGTGCCAGCAGCCACTTTAAGGGAGGCGATGAGCAGTTCTTC
14,-,-,TRBV7-6,TRBJ2-2,CASSLIASTGELFF,TGTGCCAGCAGCTTGATAGCGAGCACCGGGGAGCTGTTTTTT
14,-,few,TRBV24-1,TRBJ1-5,CATSADGSNQPQHF,TGTGCCACCAGCGCGGACGGTAGCAATCAGCCCCAGCATTTT
17,TRBD1,-,TRBV4-2,TRBJ2-1,CASSPGQGVKFDNEQFF,TGTGCCAGCAGCCCGGGACAGGGGGTGAAATTTGACAATGAGCAGTTCTTC
17,-,-,TRBV20-1,TRBJ2-2,CSARGLSARVDTGELFF,TGCAGTGCTAGGGGTCTGAGCGCCAGGGTCGACACCGGGGAGCTGTTTTTT
19,TRBD2,many,TRBV5-1,TRBJ2-1,CASSLAPPGLAGGNDEQFF,TGCGCCAGCAGCTTGGCCCCACCGGGACTAGCGGGGGGTAACGATGAGCAGTTCTTC
13,-,many,TRBV2,TRBJ2-2,CASSERGTGELFF,TGTGCCAGCAGCGAGAGGGGTACCGGGGAGCTGTTTTTT
18,TRBD2,-,TRBV20-1,TRBJ2-5,CSARSSGGETYSMETQYF,TGCAGTGCTAGATCTAGCGGGGGCGAAACATACTCCATGGAGACCCAGTACTTC
16,TRBD1,-,TRBV5-1,TRBJ2-1,CASSSPDRGRYNEQFF,TGCGCCAGCAGCTCCCCGGACAGGGGTAGATACAATGAGCAGTTCTTC
17,TRBD1,few,TRBV7-9,TRBJ1-1,CASIPRGGAFVNTEAFF,TGTGCCAGCATTCCCAGGGGGGGCGCTTTCGTGAACACTGAAGCTTTCTTT
15,-,-,TRBV6-6,TRBJ1-5,CASRTQGVSNQPQHF,TGTGCCAGCAGGACACAGGGAGTTAGCAATCAGCCCCAGCATTTT
16,-,-,TRBV4-1,TRBJ1-3,CASSQVATGKGNTIYF,TGCGCCAGCAGCCAAGTAGCCACAGGGAAAGGAAACACCATATATTTT
13,TRBD1,-,TRBV5-4,TRBJ2-3,CAINRGYTDTQYF,TGTGCCATTAACAGGGGTTACACAGATACGCAGTATTTT
17,-,many,TRBV7-2,TRBJ2-5,CASSLASGDLAAETQYF,TGTGCCAGCAGCTTAGCGTCAGGAGACTTGGCGGCAGAGACCCAGTACTTC
14,-,many,TRBV7-6,TRBJ1-1,CASSLTVMNTEAFF,TGTGCCAGCAGCCTTACAGTCATGAACACTGAAGCTTTCTTT
18,TRBD1,-,TRBV29-1,TRBJ1-2,CSVEDRRQGQGANYGYTF,TGCAGCGTTGAAGATCGGCGGCAGGGACAGGGTGCTAACTATGGCTACACCTTC
12,-,once,TRBV6-5,TRBJ2-1,CASSAICNEQFF,TGTGCCAGCAGTGCGATTTGCAATGAGCAGTTCTTC
17,-,-,TRBV7-9,TRBJ2-1,CASSLARRGGLNNEQFF,TGTGCCAGCAGCTTAGCGAGGAGGGGGGGCCTCAACAATGAGCAGTTCTTC
16,-,many,TRBV7-2,TRBJ2-4,CASSLGDSLAKNIQYF,TGTGCCAGCAGCTTAGGGGACTCCTTAGCCAAAAACATTCAGTACTTC
15,-,-,TRBV9,TRBJ2-3,CASSAAGSFTDTQYF,TGTGCCAGCAGCGCCGCGGGGAGCTTTACAGATACGCAGTATTTT
16,TRBD1,-,TRBV15,TRBJ1-4,CATSSPRDSPNEKLFF,TGTGCCACCAGCAGTCCCCGGGACAGCCCCAATGAAAAACTGTTTTTT
14,-,many,TRBV20-1,TRBJ1-1,CSARDLGGWTEAFF,TGCAGTGCGCGCGATTTAGGTGGGTGGACTGAAGCTTTCTTT
17,-,-,TRBV5-1,TRBJ2-3,CASSLEGGQAGTDTQYF,TGCGCCAGCAGCTTGGAGGGGGGGCAGGCAGGCACAGATACGCAGTATTTT
15,TRBD1,-,TRBV27,TRBJ2-3,CASSPRTGRTDTQYF,TGTGCCAGCAGTCCTCGGACAGGGCGCACAGATACGCAGTATTTT
15,-,few,TRBV7-8,TRBJ1-5,CASSVTGSFNQPQHF,TGTGCCAGCAGCGTAACAGGGAGTTTCAATCAGCCCCAGCATTTT
14,-,many,TRBV7-2,TRBJ2-2,CASSQGSPTGELFF,TGTGCCAGCAGCCAGGGCTCCCCAACCGGGGAGCTGTTTTTT
15,TRBD2,many,TRBV7-6,TRBJ2-1,CASSTRLAGDNEQFF,TGTGCCAGCAGCACCCGACTAGCGGGGGACAATGAGCAGTTCTTC
13,-,few,TRBV6-1,TRBJ1-1,CASSEYRLHEAFF,TGTGCCAGCAGTGAATACAGGCTTCATGAAGCTTTCTTT
13,TRBD2,-,TRBV20-1,TRBJ2-5,CSASLPGGETQYF,TGCAGTGCCTCCCTCCCGGGAGGAGAGACCCAGTACTTC
15,-,many,TRBV7-3,TRBJ2-3,CASSLSGSSTDTQYF,TGTGCCAGCAGCTTAAGCGGGTCTAGCACAGATACGCAGTATTTT
19,TRBD1,few,TRBV19,TRBJ1-5,CASSTGTGGKFRSNQPQHF,TGTGCCAGTAGCACCGGGACAGGGGGCAAGTTCCGAAGCAATCAGCCCCAGCATTTT
12,-,few,TRBV7-9,TRBJ1-1,CANSPRGTEAFF,TGTGCCAACAGTCCCCGGGGCACTGAAGCTTTCTTT
16,TRBD1,few,TRBV7-9,TRBJ1-2,CASSTRQGQGIDGYTF,TGTGCCAGCAGCACCCGACAGGGACAGGGCATTGATGGCTACACCTTC
15,-,-,TRBV2,TRBJ2-1,CASSPDWGAVYEQFF,TGTGCCAGCAGTCCGGACTGGGGAGCAGTCTATGAGCAGTTCTTC
14,-,many,TRBV7-6,TRBJ1-3,CASSDRRPGNTIYF,TGTGCCAGCAGCGATCGACGGCCGGGCAACACCATATATTTT
12,-,-,TRBV5-4,TRBJ1-6,CAAGSGNSPLHF,TGTGCCGCAGGGAGTGGGAATTCACCCCTCCACTTT
18,TRBD1,-,TRBV28,TRBJ2-3,CASSLYPARQGSTDTQYF,TGTGCCAGCAGTTTATACCCTGCCCGACAGGGGAGCACAGATACGCAGTATTTT
16,-,few,TRBV7-6,TRBJ1-3,CASSSVQGDSGNTIYF,TGTGCCAGCAGCTCGGTACAGGGAGACTCTGGAAACACCATATATTTT
13,-,-,TRBV7-6,TRBJ2-7,CASSIQEPYEQYF,TGTGCTAGCAGCATACAGGAACCCTACGAGCAGTACTTC
15,-,few,TRBV7-9,TRBJ1-4,CASSPGTSVNEKLFF,TGTGCCAGCAGCCCTGGGACCTCGGTGAATGAAAAACTGTTTTTT
15,-,few,TRBV7-9,TRBJ2-1,CASSGHGGTYNEQFF,TGTGCCAGCAGCGGTCATGGGGGGACCTACAATGAGCAGTTCTTC
15,TRBD1,-,TRBV12-5,TRBJ2-2,CASGSGTGGTGELFF,TGTGCTAGTGGTTCCGGGACAGGGGGAACCGGGGAGCTGTTTTTT
13,TRBD1,-,TRBV11-1,TRBJ2-7,CASSGTVAFEQYF,TGTGCCAGCTCCGGGACAGTGGCCTTCGAGCAGTACTTC
14,-,few,TRBV7-9,TRBJ1-5,CASSPSTGIQPQHF,TGTGCCAGCAGCCCAAGTACAGGGATTCAGCCCCAGCATTTT
13,-,-,TRBV7-3,TRBJ1-1,CASSSDGHTEAFF,TGTGCCAGCAGCTCCGACGGGCACACTGAAGCTTTCTTT
13,-,-,TRBV14,TRBJ1-3,CASSQGGRNTIYF,TGTGCCAGCAGCCAGGGAGGGAGAAACACCATATATTTT
15,TRBD1,few,TRBV15,TRBJ1-6,CATSRGQGLNSPLHF,TGTGCCACCAGCAGAGGACAGGGACTTAATTCACCCCTCCACTTT
13,-,-,TRBV6-6,TRBJ2-3,CASRTRGGDTQYF,TGTGCCAGCAGGACTAGGGGGGGGGATACGCAGTATTTT
14,-,many,TRBV7-2,TRBJ2-3,CASSLNRGTDTQYF,TGTGCCAGCAGCTTAAACAGGGGCACAGATACGCAGTATTTT
15,-,-,TRBV7-8,TRBJ1-5,CTSSLDLRVNQPQHF,TGTACCAGCAGCTTAGACCTGAGGGTCAATCAGCCCCAGCATTTT
15,-,-,TRBV4-1,TRBJ2-1,CASSRLGAAYNEQFF,TGCGCCAGCAGCCGCCTCGGGGCGGCCTACAATGAGCAGTTCTTC
16,TRBD1,many,TRBV7-8,TRBJ1-2,CASSPTGQGFNYGYTF,TGTGCCAGCAGCCCCACCGGACAGGGCTTTAACTATGGCTACACCTTC
15,TRBD1,many,TRBV7-9,TRBJ2-7,CASSGDRVSSYEQYF,TGTGCCAGCAGCGGGGACAGGGTGAGCTCCTACGAGCAGTACTTC
17,TRBD1,few,TRBV10-2,TRBJ1-6,CASSETGQSSYNSPLHF,TGCGCCAGCAGTGAGACGGGACAGAGCTCCTATAATTCACCCCTCCACTTT
13,-,few,TRBV12-3/TRBV12-4,TRBJ1-2,CASSSRTSYGYTF,TGTGCCAGCAGCTCCCGGACTTCTTATGGCTACACCTTC
16,TRBD1,-,TRBV7-9,TRBJ2-7,CASSSYLTGDYYEQYF,TGTGCCAGCAGCTCCTACTTGACAGGGGATTACTACGAGCAGTACTTC
12,-,once,TRBV6-5,TRBJ2-7,CASSSSGPAQYF,TGTGCCAGCAGTTCTTCAGGGCCCGCGCAGTACTTC
12,-,few,TRBV7-9,TRBJ1-1,CASSFLLGEAFF,TGTGCCAGCAGCTTCCTGCTGGGTGAAGCTTTCTTT